This entry features one T cell receptor beta chain sequence. Germline CDR1 and CDR2: SGHTA and FQGNSA. The CDR3 is 14 amino acids. V lost 7 bases to trimming and J lost 3 bases; unmatched junction nucleotides: 7. Generated by immunoSEQ multiplex PCR, the TCRdb table keeps only in-frame clones and is missing some. The sample has tens of thousands of clones, 75% to 90% seen once; the top ten hold roughly 4.9%. The sample comes from a study of T cell changes during pregnancy in multiple sclerosis. The receptor comes from a female donor in good health, enrolled as a control in a pregnancy study. V is TRBV7-2 and J is TRBJ2-7, with TRBD1 matching over 9 bases. Specimen: peripheral blood, collected in the first trimester of pregnancy. CDR3 amino acids: CASNRGQGFYEQYF. Written as DNA, the CDR3 is TGTGCCAGCAACCGAGGACAGGGGTTCTACGAGCAGTACTTC.